This T cell receptor beta chain was documented in a study of blood T cell repertoires in COVID-19. Using immunoSEQ multiplex PCR, the repertoire was profiled, and TCRdb retains in-frame clones only, with some absent. The sample yields 80,000 or so clones, more than 80% seen once. This clone was detected once. Sequencing was performed on peripheral blood. This TCR was recovered from a woman between 70 and 85 years old with acute or convalescent COVID-19.

The CDR3 sequence: CASSLEEGMNTEAFF. The CDR3 DNA is TGTGCCAGCAGCTTAGAGGAGGGAATGAACACTGAAGCTTTCTTT. This rearrangement joins TRBV7-2 to TRBJ1-1; no clear D gene. CDR3 length equals 15 residues. Germline V gene sequence: CDR1 SGHTA, CDR2 FQGNSA. With 1 base removed from V and 0 bases from J, the gap between germline ends came to 9 bases. Full variable domain (missing parts from reference TRBV7-2 and TRBJ1-1): GAGVSQSPSNKVTEKGKDVELRCDPISGHTALYWYRQSLGQGLEFLIYFQGNSAPDKSGLPSDRFSAERTGGSVSTLTIQRTQQEDSAVYLCASSLEEGMNTEAFFGQGTRLTVV.